Following are 30 T cell receptor beta chains from one sample sequenced in a study of brain metastases from non-small cell lung cancer (dated by TCRdb to the late 2010s). Library construction relied on the immunoSEQ multiplex PCR assay. TCRdb took this table from immuneACCESS and kept in-frame rearrangements with V and J called. Such tables lack part of the clones; where checked against another copy, unresolved V genes explain under half of the gap, and the rest is unexplained. This sample is represented by around 2,700 clones; about 80% of them were singletons. Just under 40% of the sample lies in the top ten. The material sequenced was tissue from a brain metastasis. What this sample's cell subset or site label stands for: resected brain metastasis paired with primary lung tumor. These receptors came from a donor at least 40 years old with non-small cell lung cancer.

Only one count was recorded for this clone. The chain employs TRBV11-1 and TRBJ1-5; maybe TRBD1 (5 bases). V was clipped by 5 bases and J by 6 bases, with 17 bases between them. The CDR3 runs 15 residues. Germline V CDR1 and CDR2: SGHAT, FQDESV (reference sequence). CDR3 sequence: CASSATGSDGQPQHF. For the CDR3, the DNA is TGTGCCAGCAGCGCAACAGGTAGTGACGGTCAGCCCCAGCATTTT.

V gene TRBV27 combines with J gene TRBJ1-1; a possible D gene is TRBD1 (6 bases). The CDR3 contains 13 residues. Germline lookup yields CDR1 MNHEY and CDR2 SMNVEV (reference sequence). The V gene lost 7 bases and the J gene lost 11 bases, with 20 bases spanning the gap. Written as DNA, the CDR3 is TGTGCCAGCACCCCCACCAGGGGTGCGCGGGCTTTCTTT. This codes for CASTPTRGARAFF.

V gene TRBV2 combines with J gene TRBJ2-5, with TRBD2 matching 10 bases. Germline CDR1 is SNHLY and CDR2 is FYNNEI. The CDR3 is made up of 15 amino acids. The V segment lost 6 bases and the J segment 1 base; nucleotides outside the gene matches: 5. CDR3 residues: CASRIRTSGQETQYF. CDR3 in DNA: TGTGCCAGCAGGATCCGGACTAGCGGCCAAGAGACCCAGTACTTC.

The genes are TRBV28 and TRBJ2-1; the match to TRBD2 covers 8 bases. The V segment lost 5 bases and the J segment 5 bases; nucleotides outside the gene matches: 8. Looked up from germline, CDR1 is MDHEN and CDR2 is SYDVKM. This CDR3 region has 15 residues. The CDR3, as DNA: TGTGCCAGCAGTCTTAGCGGGATCGCGAACAATGAGCAGTTCTTC. It encodes CASSLSGIANNEQFF.

The rearrangement links TRBV27 to TRBJ2-3, with no clear D. The germline V gene has CDR1 MNHEY and CDR2 SMNVEV (reference sequence). Trimming cost V 5 bases and J 6 bases, with 12 bases left between them. The CDR3 has 13 amino acids. CDR3 amino acids: CASSIKVVDTQYF. The CDR3 DNA is TGTGCCAGCAGTATTAAAGTTGTTGATACGCAGTATTTT.

The V and J genes are TRBV6-6 and TRBJ2-2; 8 bases match TRBD2. Germline V lookup: CDR1 MNHNY, CDR2 SVGAGI (reference sequence). Trimming removed 5 bases from V and 8 bases from J; junction bases left unmatched: 10. This CDR3 has 15 amino acids. The CDR3 sequence: CASSPRAGGGGELFF. The CDR3 bases are TGTGCCAGCAGTCCCCGGGCGGGGGGTGGAGGGGAGCTGTTTTTT.

Written as DNA, the CDR3 is TGTGCCAGCAGTCTCGGGACAGGAGGCAATTCACCCCTCCACTTT. This encodes CASSLGTGGNSPLHF. The chain uses TRBV6-6 and TRBJ1-6; TRBD1 agrees at 8 bases. Germline CDR1 is MNHNY and CDR2 is SVGAGI (reference sequence). The V segment lost 5 bases and the J segment 7 bases; nucleotides outside the gene matches: 7. The CDR3 consists of 15 residues.

This sequence joins TRBV10-3 and TRBJ1-1; 7 nucleotides align to TRBD1. Per germline, CDR1 ENHRY and CDR2 SYGVKD. V was pared by 9 bases and J by 6 bases, with 7 bases of the junction left unmatched. CDR3 size: 12 residues. The CDR3 sequence: CAMGGGSAEAFF. The DNA for the CDR3 is TGTGCCATGGGAGGGGGCAGCGCTGAAGCTTTCTTT.

CDR3 nucleotide sequence: TGTGCCAGCAGCTTGGAGCCGGGTCGGGGAGTGAATGAGCAGTTCTTC. Protein product: CASSLEPGRGVNEQFF. This rearrangement joins TRBV5-4 to TRBJ2-1, with D perhaps TRBD2 (5 bases). The ends were cut back, 0 bases at V and 7 bases at J, with 17 bases in the middle. The CDR3 sequence is 16 residues long. The germline V gene encodes CDR1 SGHNT and CDR2 YYREEE (reference sequence).

The chain joins TRBV2 to TRBJ2-1; 10 nucleotides match TRBD2. The CDR3 spans 17 residues. CDR1 is SNHLY, CDR2 FYNNEI, per germline. Unmatched junction bases numbered 12, after V lost 6 bases and J lost 4 bases. DNA for the CDR3: TGTGCCAGCAGCGAATCACGAGGGACTAGCGCATACAATGAGCAGTTCTTC. This encodes CASSESRGTSAYNEQFF.

The chain has TRBV2 and TRBJ2-7; D possibly corresponds to TRBD1 (6 bases). CDR1 is SNHLY and CDR2 is FYNNEI in the germline V gene. The germline V and J ends were trimmed by 8 bases and 3 bases, with 17 bases remaining between them. The CDR3 runs 14 residues. The CDR3: CASHWDVRGYEQYF. CDR3 DNA sequence: TGTGCCAGCCACTGGGACGTCAGGGGCTACGAGCAGTACTTC.

V is TRBV30 and J is TRBJ1-1; weak D call: TRBD1 (6 bases). The V and J ends lost 0 bases and 5 bases respectively, with 10 bases between them. Germline V gives CDR1 GTSNPN, CDR2 SVGIG (reference sequence). This CDR3 region has 13 residues. The CDR3 nucleotides are TGTGCCTGGAGTGTAGGGGGGCTTACTGAAGCTTTCTTT. Protein sequence: CAWSVGGLTEAFF.

The chain links TRBV9 to TRBJ1-1, with TRBD1 identical over 7 bases. With 5 bases clipped from V and 11 bases from J, the junction kept 15 bases outside the gene matches. Germline values: CDR1 SGDLS, CDR2 YYNGEE. This CDR3 contains 14 residues. The CDR3 DNA reads as TGTGCCAGCAGTCACAATTCCGACAGGGAGGAGGCTTTCTTT. It codes for CASSHNSDREEAFF.

This clone has just one count. One junction end disagrees with the germline gene, perhaps due to a read error. The chain employs TRBV4-3 and TRBJ2-1; the D gene is possibly TRBD2 (6 bases). The CDR3 contains 14 residues. Germline V gives CDR1 LGHNA, CDR2 YSLEER. DNA for the CDR3: TGCGCCAGCAGCCTCGGGACTTCCTACGATGAGCAGTTCTTC. This translates into CASSLGTSYDEQFF.

This clone came up once. The chain links TRBV18 to TRBJ1-6, with D unclear. Germline V lookup: CDR1 KGHSH, CDR2 LQKENI. The germline V and J ends were trimmed by 8 bases and 10 bases, with 15 bases remaining between them. The length of the CDR3 is 13 residues. CDR3 nucleotides: TGTGCCAGCCGCGGTCGGGAGAAATCACCCCTCCACTTT. Translation gives CASRGREKSPLHF.

This rearrangement joins TRBV19 to TRBJ2-5, with 7 bases fitting TRBD1. CDR1 LNHDA and CDR2 SQIVND come from the germline V gene (reference sequence). The J segment lost 1 base and the V segment lost 1 base, leaving 3 bases of the junction unmatched. The CDR3 loop spans 15 amino acids. The CDR3 is CASSIADRSQETQYF. The CDR3 DNA is TGTGCCAGTAGTATAGCGGACAGGTCCCAAGAGACCCAGTACTTC.

The rearrangement links TRBV5-6 to TRBJ1-1, with a possible D match to TRBD1 (6 bases). This CDR3 is built from 12 residues. Germline V lookup: CDR1 SGHDT, CDR2 YYEEEE. Trimming removed 1 base at V and 11 bases at J, with 12 bases between. CDR3 nucleotide sequence: TGTGCCAGCAGCTTGTGGTCAGGGGCCGCTTTCTTT. Encoded protein: CASSLWSGAAFF.

V and J are TRBV29-1 and TRBJ2-3; D might be TRBD1 (6 bases). The ends were cut back, 7 bases at V and 1 base at J, with 12 bases in the middle. CDR1 SQVTM and CDR2 ANQGSEA come from the germline V gene. The CDR3 runs 13 residues. The CDR3 protein is CSGDEGGTDTQYF. The DNA of the CDR3 is TGCAGCGGGGACGAGGGGGGCACAGATACGCAGTATTTT.

This clone was recorded a few times. The chain carries TRBV27 and TRBJ2-2, with 7 bases lining up with TRBD2. CDR1 and CDR2 from the germline V gene are MNHEY and SMNVEV (reference sequence). CDR3 length: 15 amino acids. Unmatched junction bases numbered 7, after V lost 3 bases and J lost 6 bases. CDR3 nucleotide sequence: TGTGCCAGCAGTTTTGGTGCGGGAGCGGCCGGGGAGCTGTTTTTT. Amino acids: CASSFGAGAAGELFF.

The chain couples TRBV11-1 to TRBJ1-4, with TRBD1 matching 7 bases. The CDR3 is made up of 15 amino acids. Germline V lookup: CDR1 SGHAT, CDR2 FQDESV (reference sequence). Losses at the gene ends were 5 bases for V and 7 bases for J; bases not matched to a gene: 10. The CDR3 loop is CASSARQGPGEKLFF. The CDR3 bases are TGTGCCAGCAGCGCCCGACAGGGTCCCGGTGAAAAACTGTTTTTT.

This clone appeared a few times. Distinct nucleotide sequences in the sample also encode this CDR3. The V gene is TRBV6-5, the J gene TRBJ1-2; D is perhaps TRBD1 (6 bases). The germline gives CDR1 MNHEY, CDR2 SVGAGI. V lost 6 bases, J lost 7 bases, and 21 bases lay in between. CDR3 length: 15 residues. CDR3 DNA sequence: TGTGCCAGCAGCGCCAGGTTGGGGGGCGCCGGTGGCTACACCTTC. Translated: CASSARLGGAGGYTF.

V gene TRBV5-1 combines with J gene TRBJ2-1; D remains ambiguous. The CDR3 is 14 amino acids. Trimming cost V 4 bases and J 10 bases, with 18 bases left between them. CDR1 and CDR2 (germline): SGHRS, YFSETQ. Here the CDR3 DNA reads TGCGCCAGCAGCCCCCTGGGCCTACCGGGCGAGCAGTTCTTC. Translating it yields CASSPLGLPGEQFF. The whole variable domain, remainder taken from reference TRBV5-1 and TRBJ2-1, is KAGVTQTPRYLIKTRGQQVTLSCSPISGHRSVSWYQQTPGQGLQFLFEYFSETQRNKGNFPGRFSGRQFSNSRSEMNVSTLELGDSALYLCASSPLGLPGEQFFGPGTRLTVL.

V usage is TRBV29-1 and J usage is TRBJ1-1; TRBD1 matches at 7 bases. CDR3 length equals 14 residues. After removal of 6 bases from V and 1 base from J, the junction contained 8 bases not matched to a gene. Germline values: CDR1 SQVTM, CDR2 ANQGSEA. CDR3 in DNA: TGCAGCGTCGATTTCAGGGGGGGGAACACTGAAGCTTTCTTT. Its translation: CSVDFRGGNTEAFF.

V gene TRBV5-8 combines with J gene TRBJ2-7; 9 bases are a match to TRBD1. The trim removed 2 bases at V and 4 bases at J, leaving 7 bases unmatched. Germline V CDR1 and CDR2: SGHTS, YDEGEE. This CDR3 region has 15 residues. The CDR3: CASSLTGTGNYEQYF. In DNA, the CDR3 is TGTGCCAGCAGCTTAACCGGGACAGGGAATTACGAGCAGTACTTC.

The chain recombines TRBV3-1 (or the pseudogene TRBV3-2) with TRBJ2-7; no firm D call. The V end lost 5 bases, the J end lost 3 bases, and 11 bases lay between the germline ends. The CDR3 contains 13 residues. In germline, CDR1 is LGHDT, CDR2 YNNKEL (reference sequence). CDR3 DNA: TGTGCCAGCAGCTCCATCTCGGGCTACGAGCAGTACTTC. This sequence encodes CASSSISGYEQYF.

V gene TRBV3-1 (or the pseudogene TRBV3-2) combines with J gene TRBJ2-6, with D hard to call. This CDR3 spans 16 amino acids. Germline-derived CDR1 and CDR2 are LGHDT and YNNKEL (reference sequence). Between the trimmed V and J ends, which lost 2 bases and 4 bases, there was a span of 12 bases. The CDR3 spells CASSQSFPQGANVLTF. The CDR3, as DNA: TGTGCCAGCAGCCAATCGTTTCCTCAGGGGGCCAACGTCCTGACTTTC.

This clone was counted a few times. The chain recombines TRBV4-1 with TRBJ1-4, with 9 bases aligning to TRBD1. This CDR3 contains 18 residues. V shed 4 bases, J shed 1 base, and the junction held 10 bases outside the gene matches. CDR1 MGHRA and CDR2 YSYEKL come from the germline V gene. The DNA for the CDR3 is TGCGCCAGCAGCCTGAACCGGCGACAGGGGGGAACTAATGAAAAACTGTTTTTT. Translating gives CASSLNRRQGGTNEKLFF.

CDR3 sequence (DNA): TGCAGCGTTGATGCTGGGGCCAACGTCCTGACTTTC. The encoded protein is CSVDAGANVLTF. The genes are TRBV29-1 and TRBJ2-6, with D hard to call. Deletions cut 3 bases from V and 2 bases from J, with 2 bases between. Germline V lookup: CDR1 SQVTM, CDR2 ANQGSEA. The CDR3 has 12 amino acids.

The chain carries TRBV29-1 and TRBJ2-7; D ambiguous. Germline values: CDR1 SQVTM, CDR2 ANQGSEA. The CDR3 totals 14 residues. Trimming pared 6 bases from V and 3 bases from J, leaving 18 bases between. CDR3 sequence reads: CSVVLQVASYEQYF. CDR3 coding DNA: TGCAGCGTCGTACTCCAGGTTGCGAGCTACGAGCAGTACTTC.

For this clone: This clone may be a read error of a much larger clone one base away. This chain connects TRBV10-2 to TRBJ1-5; D is unclear. From germline, CDR1 is WSHSY and CDR2 SAAADI. This CDR3 comprises 12 residues. V was trimmed by 3 bases and J by 3 bases, leaving 3 bases between them. The CDR3, as DNA: TGCGCCAGCAGTGACAACAATCAGCCCCAGCATTTT. It codes for CASSDNNQPQHF.